Sequencing of this T cell receptor beta chain was carried out in a study of blood T cell repertoires in COVID-19. Seattle-derived patients entered the study during active infection and were followed longitudinally. Germline assignment: CDR1 MDHEN and CDR2 SYDVKM. V shed 4 bases and J shed 4 bases, with 8 bases lying between them. The length of the CDR3 is 13 residues. The table came from immunoSEQ multiplex PCR; TCRdb's copy has only in-frame clones and leaves some out. The sample includes 160,000 or so clones, around 84% of them seen just once. What was sequenced was peripheral blood. The clonotype comes from a woman aged 45-60 years with COVID-19, enrolled during active disease. V usage is TRBV28 and J usage is TRBJ1-3, with D tentatively TRBD1 (6 bases). CDR3 region: CASSYRVGNTIYF. DNA of the CDR3: TGTGCCAGCAGTTACAGGGTAGGAAACACCATATATTTT.